The 20 T cell receptor beta chains below were found in one sample sequenced in a study of blood T cell repertoires in COVID-19. This table comes from immunoSEQ multiplex PCR, and its TCRdb copy is limited to in-frame clones, with some not included. The table shows about 86,000 clones, with around 80% occurring only once. Specimen: peripheral blood. The receptors were sampled from an elderly woman with active or convalescent COVID-19.

The CDR3 reads CAISEGLLNTEAFF. The CDR3 nucleotides are TGTGCCATCAGTGAGGGACTCCTGAACACTGAAGCTTTCTTT. The chain combines TRBV10-3 with TRBJ1-1; D ambiguous. From germline, CDR1 is ENHRY and CDR2 SYGVKD. The CDR3 spans 14 residues. Trimming pared 2 bases from V and 0 bases from J, leaving 7 bases between.

The rearrangement uses TRBV28 and TRBJ1-1, with D unresolved. V gave up 3 bases and J gave up 8 bases, with 10 bases separating them. Per the germline V gene, CDR1 is MDHEN and CDR2 is SYDVKM. This CDR3 has 12 residues. CDR3 in DNA: TGTGCCAGCAGTTTTGGGCTGTCCGAAGCTTTCTTT. Translating gives CASSFGLSEAFF.

The rearrangement joins TRBV2 to TRBJ1-2, with D hard to call. Germline V gene lookup returns CDR1 SNHLY and CDR2 FYNNEI. V was trimmed by 4 bases and J by 6 bases, leaving 3 bases between them. The CDR3 is made up of 10 amino acids. The CDR3 nucleotides are TGTGCCAGCAGTGCAGATGGCTACACCTTC. Its protein product is CASSADGYTF.

This clone appeared a single time. This chain connects TRBV9 to TRBJ1-5; perhaps TRBD1 as D (6 bases). This CDR3 is built from 14 residues. Trimming took off 0 bases at V and 10 bases at J, with 14 bases between the two ends. Germline assignment: CDR1 SGDLS and CDR2 YYNGEE. CDR3 bases: TGTGCCAGCAGCGTAGCCCCCAGGGGTCATCCCCAGCATTTT. Translated: CASSVAPRGHPQHF.

The chain employs TRBV2 and TRBJ1-2; D perhaps matches TRBD1 (6 bases). This CDR3 has 14 residues. Germline CDR1 reads SNHLY; CDR2 reads FYNNEI. The V end lost 5 bases, the J end lost 4 bases, and 14 bases lay between the germline ends. The DNA for the CDR3 is TGTGCCAGCAGTCAGCGCTCGGACAGCTATGGCTACACCTTC. This translates into CASSQRSDSYGYTF.

This clone showed up just a few times. The genes are TRBV5-8 and TRBJ2-5; D is unclear. Germline V lookup: CDR1 SGHTS, CDR2 YDEGEE. The CDR3 spans 14 residues. V lost 0 bases, J lost 2 bases, and 8 bases lay in between. CDR3: CASSLVSTQETQYF. The CDR3 DNA follows: TGTGCCAGCAGCTTGGTCAGTACACAAGAGACCCAGTACTTC.

The chain combines TRBV6-5 with TRBJ2-3; 8 positions match TRBD1. V was pared by 6 bases and J by 1 base, with 6 bases of the junction left unmatched. CDR3 length: 15 residues. Germline-derived CDR1 and CDR2 are MNHEY and SVGAGI. This chain's CDR3 is CASSLTGGRTDTQYF. CDR3 coding DNA: TGTGCCAGCAGCCTCACAGGGGGACGCACAGATACGCAGTATTTT.

The chain links TRBV18 to TRBJ2-3; 13 positions match TRBD2. V lost 4 bases to trimming and J lost 5 bases; unmatched junction nucleotides: 12. The CDR3 sequence is 18 residues long. The germline V gene has CDR1 KGHSH and CDR2 LQKENI. The CDR3 nucleotides are TGTGCCAGCTCACTCGAGACTAGCGGGAGGCGGCAGGGAGATACGCAGTATTTT. Amino acids: CASSLETSGRRQGDTQYF. The full variable domain, its missing parts supplied by reference TRBV18 and TRBJ2-3, is NAGVMQNPRHLVRRRGQEARLRCSPMKGHSHVYWYRQLPEEGLKFMVYLQKENIIDESGMPKERFSAEFPKEGPSILRIQQVVRGDSAAYFCASSLETSGRRQGDTQYFGPGTRLTVL.

This clone has more than one count but fewer than ten. The chain joins TRBV2 to TRBJ1-3; the match to TRBD1 covers 8 bases. The length of the CDR3 is 16 residues. V was pared by 4 bases and J by 3 bases, with 8 bases of the junction left unmatched. The germline V gene encodes CDR1 SNHLY and CDR2 FYNNEI. DNA of the CDR3: TGTGCCAGCAGTGCCCCTGGCAGGGGGCTTGGAAACACCATATATTTT. Protein: CASSAPGRGLGNTIYF.

The rearrangement joins TRBV9 to TRBJ2-5; 8 bases align to TRBD2. The CDR3 loop spans 17 amino acids. Germline CDR1 SGDLS, CDR2 YYNGEE. V lost 0 bases and J lost 5; bases outside the gene matches: 12. CDR3 in DNA: TGTGCCAGCAGCGTAGCGGTGTCGAGCGGGAGTCGGGAGACCCAGTACTTC. Translated, it gives CASSVAVSSGSRETQYF.

This clone has ten or more counts. The V and J genes are TRBV9 and TRBJ2-7; D remains unclear. The CDR3 has 16 residues. Germline V gene lookup returns CDR1 SGDLS and CDR2 YYNGEE. V was trimmed by 0 bases and J by 0 bases, leaving 13 bases between them. The CDR3 spells CASSVVSYASSYEQYF. The CDR3 DNA is TGTGCCAGCAGCGTAGTGAGCTACGCGAGCTCCTACGAGCAGTACTTC.

The gene calls are TRBV5-6 and TRBJ2-2, with no clear D. The CDR3 consists of 13 residues. Looked up from germline, CDR1 is SGHDT and CDR2 is YYEEEE. Trimming shortened V by 4 bases and J by 6 bases, and 10 bases separated the two germline ends. CDR3 sequence: CASSPLVAGELFF. DNA of the CDR3: TGTGCCAGCAGCCCACTGGTGGCCGGGGAGCTGTTTTTT.

J is TRBJ1-1 and V is TRBV2; D uncertain. This CDR3 has 14 amino acids. Trimming pared 6 bases from V and 1 base from J, leaving 12 bases between. Germline loops: CDR1 SNHLY, CDR2 FYNNEI. CDR3 region: CASSQTSSNTEAFF. The CDR3 coding sequence is TGTGCCAGCAGCCAGACTTCATCGAACACTGAAGCTTTCTTT.

The chain has TRBV4-1 and TRBJ2-7; TRBD1 is a possible D gene (6 bases). The V gene's germline CDR1 is MGHRA and CDR2 YSYEKL. The CDR3 totals 12 residues. V shed 3 bases and J shed 3 bases, with 6 bases lying between them. CDR3 residues: CASSQDSYEQYF. As DNA, the CDR3 is TGCGCCAGCAGCCAGGACAGCTACGAGCAGTACTTC.

The rearrangement joins TRBV2 to TRBJ2-2, with D perhaps matching TRBD1 (6 bases). The V and J ends lost 10 bases and 1 base respectively, with 13 bases between them. CDR1 is SNHLY and CDR2 is FYNNEI in the germline V gene. The CDR3 is 14 residues long. Here the CDR3 reads CATSRTVNTGELFF. CDR3 in DNA: TGTGCCACCTCCAGGACAGTGAACACCGGGGAGCTGTTTTTT.

The CDR3 spells CASSLAGTRSGNTIYF. CDR3 nucleotides: TGTGCCAGCAGCTTAGCTGGGACAAGATCTGGAAACACCATATATTTT. This chain connects TRBV11-3 to TRBJ1-3; perhaps TRBD1 as D (6 bases). This CDR3 is 16 amino acids long. V was clipped by 1 base and J by 1 base, with 11 bases between them. Germline CDR1 is SGHNT and CDR2 is YENEEA.

This chain links TRBV19 with TRBJ2-5, with unresolved D. The CDR3 consists of 14 residues. From germline, CDR1 is LNHDA and CDR2 SQIVND (reference sequence). The germline V and J ends were trimmed by 4 bases and 7 bases, with 16 bases remaining between them. For the CDR3, the DNA is TGTGCCAGTAGTAACCCTACAGTAGGTGGGACCCAGTACTTC. It encodes CASSNPTVGGTQYF.

V is TRBV6-5 and J is TRBJ1-2; D is unresolved. The ends were cut back, 0 bases at V and 4 bases at J, with 9 bases in the middle. The CDR3 totals 14 residues. Germline CDR1 and CDR2: MNHEY and SVGAGI. The CDR3 DNA reads TGTGCCAGCAGTTACTCGGGCGGGAGCTATGGCTACACCTTC. Protein sequence: CASSYSGGSYGYTF.

The CDR3 DNA sequence: TGTGCCAGCAGCTCCCGACAGCTTATGAACACTGAAGCTTTCTTT. Translated, it gives CASSSRQLMNTEAFF. The rearrangement uses TRBV11-3 and TRBJ1-1, with a weak D call TRBD1 (5 bases). This CDR3 has 15 amino acids. CDR1 SGHNT and CDR2 YENEEA come from the germline V gene. Trimming removed 4 bases at V and 0 bases at J, with 12 bases between.

Here the CDR3 DNA reads TGTGCCAGCAGCCCCAAGGACTATCTAGACCCCTACAATGAGCAGTTCTTC. Its protein product is CASSPKDYLDPYNEQFF. The genes are TRBV7-6 and TRBJ2-1; D is possibly TRBD2 (6 bases). V lost 5 bases and J 2 bases, leaving 19 bases between the germline ends. Per the germline V gene, CDR1 is SGHVS and CDR2 is FNYEAQ. This CDR3 is 17 amino acids long.